These 9 T cell receptor beta chains originate from one sample sequenced in a study of cytomegalovirus exposure and HLA in healthy donors. A multiplex PCR was run with 60 Vbeta primers and 13 Jbeta primers. The assay was immunoSEQ multiplex PCR, and TCRdb's table has in-frame clones only and misses some. Among nearly 200,000 clones listed, around 79% were seen once. The sample consisted of PBMCs. All receptors come from a male donor in good health and CMV-seropositive.

This clone occurred a few times. This chain links TRBV27 with TRBJ1-1; D is ambiguous. CDR3 size: 15 residues. The germline gives CDR1 MNHEY, CDR2 SMNVEV (reference sequence). Trimming stripped 5 bases from V and 4 bases from J, with 17 bases between. The CDR3 region is CASSPFRSEFTEAFF. DNA for the CDR3: TGTGCCAGCAGTCCCTTTCGTTCGGAGTTCACTGAAGCTTTCTTT.

This clone appeared once. The gene calls are TRBV19 and TRBJ2-7; a weak D match, TRBD2 (6 bases). This CDR3 region has 12 residues. Trimming stripped 3 bases from V and 7 bases from J, with 10 bases between. In germline, CDR1 is LNHDA, CDR2 SQIVND (reference sequence). The CDR3 spells CASSIPGTEQYF. In DNA form, the CDR3 reads TGTGCCAGTAGTATCCCCGGGACTGAGCAGTACTTC.

The chain links TRBV18 to TRBJ2-7; the D is unclear. There are 13 residues in the CDR3. Trimming cost V 3 bases and J 6 bases, with 12 bases left between them. CDR1 and CDR2 (germline): KGHSH, LQKENI. CDR3 in amino acids: CASSPLADTEQYF. DNA of the CDR3: TGTGCCAGCTCACCCCTTGCCGACACCGAGCAGTACTTC.

The rearrangement joins TRBV4-3 to TRBJ1-6, with unresolved D. V was clipped by 0 bases and J by 0 bases, with 9 bases between them. The CDR3 is 17 amino acids. Germline values: CDR1 LGHNA, CDR2 YSLEER. In nucleotides, the CDR3 is TGCGCCAGCAGCCAAGACTTAATGAGCTCCTATAATTCACCCCTCCACTTT. As protein: CASSQDLMSSYNSPLHF.

About this clone: Mismatch with germline at one junction end may stem from a read error. The gene calls are TRBV4-3 and TRBJ1-2; weak D call: TRBD1 (6 bases). CDR1 and CDR2 (germline): LGHNA, YSLEER. There are 19 residues in the CDR3. The CDR3 coding sequence is TGCGCCAGCAGCCAAGAAGGCTCCAGGGGCCATTCATTAAACTATGGCTGCACCTTC. As protein: CASSQEGSRGHSLNYGCTF.

The rearrangement links TRBV18 to TRBJ2-7; no clear D. The V gene's germline CDR1 is KGHSH and CDR2 LQKENI. CDR3 length: 12 amino acids. The ends were cut back, 2 bases at V and 5 bases at J, with 7 bases in the middle. Here the CDR3 reads CASSPGRDEQYF. CDR3 bases: TGTGCCAGCTCACCAGGGCGAGACGAGCAGTACTTC.

This clone has just a few counts. J is TRBJ2-1 and V is TRBV7-2; 7 bases line up with TRBD1. Germline CDR1 reads SGHTA; CDR2 reads FQGNSA. The ends lost 5 bases at V and 5 bases at J; junction bases unmatched: 3. There are 13 residues in the CDR3. DNA for the CDR3: TGTGCCAGCAGCCCGGGACAGCACAATGAGCAGTTCTTC. As protein: CASSPGQHNEQFF.

This chain links TRBV18 with TRBJ2-2, with TRBD2 matching over 15 bases. Germline CDR1 KGHSH, CDR2 LQKENI. The V and J ends lost 4 bases and 4 bases, in that order; junction bases with no gene match: 16. There are 21 residues in the CDR3. CDR3 in DNA: TGTGCCAGCTCACTCTACGACAGACCGGGACTAGCGGGAGGTATCACCGGGGAGCTGTTTTTT. This translates into CASSLYDRPGLAGGITGELFF.

The chain couples TRBV6-5 to TRBJ2-1; 12 nucleotides agree with TRBD2. Germline trimming cut 6 bases from V and 9 bases from J; bases unmatched to any gene: 3. Germline loops: CDR1 MNHEY, CDR2 SVGAGI. CDR3 size: 13 residues. DNA of the CDR3: TGTGCCAGCAGCGGACTAGCGGGGACTGAGCAGTTCTTC. This encodes CASSGLAGTEQFF.